This TCR beta chain came from a study of monozygotic twins with inflammatory bowel disease (dated by TCRdb to about 2019). For the study in its entirety: The full study comprised 28 monozygotic twin pairs: nine German pairs (four IBD-concordant, five IBD-discordant) and 19 IBD-discordant Danish pairs. Each individual had, on average, about 151 000 unique TCRalpha sequences and 181 000 unique TCRbeta sequences available for analysis. The search for disease-associated traits relied mainly on comparing IBD patients with their genetically identical healthy co-twins within discordant pairs. Study-wide findings and limitations: Repertoire similarity did not differ between concordant and discordant twins, which could be due to limited statistical power. The analysis was unable to tell different T cell subtypes apart. IBD patients had lower TCRbeta repertoire diversity, measured by the inverse Simpson index, than their healthy co-twins. Because patients received different immunosuppressive treatments, the repertoires may have picked up extra background noise and variability between individuals. The results gave no support for a single strong signal or clonotype linked to IBD. Fewer clonotypes were shared with other individuals by IBD patients than by healthy twins, most markedly in patients showing signs of disease activity.

The method was 5' RACE. Each TCR library was prepared from roughly 3,800 ng of total RNA. cDNA was synthesized with SMARTScribe reverse transcriptase in eight separate reactions per sample. Unique molecular identifiers containing a 6-nucleotide sample barcode were introduced through template switching during cDNA synthesis. Two nested PCRs of around 16 and 10 cycles amplified the TCRalpha and TCRbeta cDNA, and bead purification followed each PCR. Before amplification, cDNA was treated with uracil DNA-glycosylase and purified using the QIAquick PCR purification kit. In the second PCR, Illumina TruSeq-compatible adapters and sample-specific barcodes were added. TapeStation and Qubit were used to check library quality and concentration, and around 4.5 ng of each library went into the pool. Sequencing of pooled libraries was carried out on an Illumina HiSeq2500 single-index Rapid Run using 2 x 100 bp reads and custom sequencing primers. Processing in the source paper ran as follows. PCR and sequencing errors were corrected by UMI-based consensus assembly using MiGEC version 1.2.6. MiXCR version 2.1.1 was used to carry out V(D)J alignment, clonotype assembly and CDR3 extraction. To normalise gene usage, clonotype sharing and MAIT/NKT TCR abundance, the top 1000, 10 000 and 20 000 clonotypes in each sample were analysed. After downsampling to 27 000 UMIs, diversity was calculated as the inverse Simpson index using the vegan R package. Paired Mann-Whitney U tests were applied to discordant twin pairs, and Benjamini-Hochberg correction was used for multiple testing. Based on TCRdb reprocessing of the reads, there is one entry per CDR3 protein sequence, and DNA is missing. The V and J calls come from TCRdb's annotation, not from the publication. This sample's records show 90,000 to 110,000 distinct CDR3 sequences. The ten largest clones add up to over 10% of the sample.

According to the germline V gene (reference sequence), CDR1 reads DFQATT and CDR2 reads SNEGSKA. Counted from cysteine to phenylalanine, this CDR3 has 12 amino acids. Only the protein is on record. A roughly 2.6 ml peripheral blood sample was drawn into PAXgene tubes per donor and stored at -80°C. Total RNA was isolated from whole blood with the PAXgene blood miRNA kit on an automated QIAcube, without T cell sorting. Peripheral blood from monozygotic twin pairs who were concordant or discordant for inflammatory bowel disease underwent deep TCRalpha and TCRbeta repertoire profiling using unique molecular barcoding. Smoking habits were recorded for all twin pairs, with individuals classified as current, former or never smokers. On this clonotype: The antigen it recognizes is unknown.

The sequence links TRBV20-1 to TRBJ2-1; there is no DNA to check the TCRdb D call of TRBD2. This TCR was recovered from a human donor with ulcerative colitis or Crohn's disease, or a healthy co-twin of an affected twin (not recorded which). The sequenced sample consisted of blood. The CDR3 amino acid sequence is: CSASPSGGEQFF.